The subject of this entry is one T cell receptor (beta chain). The germline CDR1 and CDR2 sequences are KGHSH and LQKENI. The V and J ends lost 4 bases and 0 bases, in that order; junction bases with no gene match: 3. This CDR3 contains 14 residues. Clones were sequenced by immunoSEQ multiplex PCR, and TCRdb holds only the in-frame ones, with some missing. Here the sample spans 130,000 or so clones, approximately 70% being singletons. The data originate from a study of blood T cell repertoires in COVID-19. The sample consisted of peripheral blood. The clonotype was recovered from an older woman with acute or convalescent COVID-19. The genes are TRBV18 and TRBJ2-7; 7 bases fit TRBD1. The CDR3 is CASSRDSRSYEQYF. The DNA for the CDR3 is TGTGCCAGCTCACGGGACAGCCGCTCCTACGAGCAGTACTTC.